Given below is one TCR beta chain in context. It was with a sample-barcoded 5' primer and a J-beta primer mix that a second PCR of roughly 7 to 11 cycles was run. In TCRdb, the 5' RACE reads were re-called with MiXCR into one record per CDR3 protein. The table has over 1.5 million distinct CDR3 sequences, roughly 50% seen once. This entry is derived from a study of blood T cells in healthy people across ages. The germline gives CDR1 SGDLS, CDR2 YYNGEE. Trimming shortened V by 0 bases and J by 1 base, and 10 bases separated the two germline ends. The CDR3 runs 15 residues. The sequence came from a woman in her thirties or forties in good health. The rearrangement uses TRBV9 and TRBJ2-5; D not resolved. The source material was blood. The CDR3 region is CASSVGWRTQETQYF. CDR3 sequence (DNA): TGTGCCAGCAGCGTAGGGTGGCGGACCCAAGAGACCCAGTACTTC.